This passage covers 26 T cell receptor beta chains from one sample sequenced in a study of early T cells in non-severe SARS-CoV-2 infection (dated by TCRdb to about 2021). The receptor library was made with 5' RACE. The listed sequencing device is NextSeq 500. TCRdb trimmed public reads at Q25 via fastp, called clones via MiXCR and kept in-frame beta chains. Each CDR3 protein gets just one entry, which takes the most common genes and DNA from the rows behind it. The sample contains fewer than 75,000 distinct CDR3 sequences, around 20% of them found a single time. The ten biggest clones cover 8.9% of the sample. The sample here was whole blood, taken at baseline. The receptors here all came from an adult who was a healthcare worker with PCR-confirmed SARS-CoV-2 infection or an uninfected control (not recorded which).

This clonotype was found a few times. The chain combines TRBV4-2 with TRBJ1-2, with a possible D match to TRBD1 (6 bases). Germline V gene sequence: CDR1 LGHNA, CDR2 YNFKEQ. The V end lost 4 bases, the J end lost 2 bases, and 11 bases lay between the germline ends. This CDR3 region has 14 residues. This chain's CDR3 is CASSLTGINYGYTF. The CDR3 DNA is TGTGCCAGCAGCCTGACAGGCATAAACTATGGCTACACCTTC.

This clonotype was seen a few times. The chain joins TRBV2 to TRBJ2-6; D gene ambiguous. CDR1 is SNHLY, CDR2 FYNNEI, per germline. The CDR3 sequence is 15 residues long. Between the trimmed V and J ends, which lost 6 bases and 0 bases, there was a span of 9 bases. The CDR3 nucleotides read TGTGCCAGCAGCGGACGGAACTCTGGGGCCAACGTCCTGACTTTC. Translation: CASSGRNSGANVLTF.

This clonotype has just a few counts. In nucleotides, the CDR3 is TGTGCCAGCAGCTTAGAGCAGGGGCTTTTAACCGGGGAGCTGTTTTTT. As protein: CASSLEQGLLTGELFF. V usage is TRBV7-2 and J usage is TRBJ2-2; D is possibly TRBD1 (6 bases). In germline, CDR1 is SGHTA, CDR2 FQGNSA. The CDR3 is made up of 16 amino acids. Trimming shortened V by 1 base and J by 5 bases, and 14 bases separated the two germline ends.

This rearrangement joins TRBV20-1 to TRBJ2-2, with 9 bases aligning to TRBD1. The CDR3 runs to 15 residues. Germline CDR1 and CDR2: DFQATT and SNEGSKA (reference sequence). Trimming cost V 4 bases and J 7 bases; bases outside gene matches: 10. The CDR3 region has the DNA TGCAGTGCTATCCCGGGACAGGGTCCCATCGGGGAGCTGTTTTTT. This codes for CSAIPGQGPIGELFF.

The chain joins TRBV5-1 to TRBJ2-1, with 10 bases matching TRBD2. The CDR3 runs to 16 residues. V lost 3 bases and J lost 10; bases outside the gene matches: 13. CDR1 and CDR2 (germline): SGHRS, YFSETQ. The CDR3 loop is CASSSSPGLATIEQFF. CDR3 nucleotide sequence: TGCGCCAGCAGCTCATCCCCGGGACTAGCGACAATCGAGCAGTTCTTC.

The sample holds a few counts of this clonotype. This chain connects TRBV29-1 to TRBJ1-4; 8 bases fit TRBD1. Trimming took 7 bases from V and 7 from J; bases not matched to a gene: 5. Germline CDR1 reads SQVTM; CDR2 reads ANQGSEA. CDR3 length: 12 residues. CDR3 bases: TGCAGCGCTCAGGGGGCCGGTGAAAAACTGTTTTTT. The encoded protein is CSAQGAGEKLFF. The whole variable domain, filled in from reference TRBV29-1 and TRBJ1-4, reads SAVISQKPSRDICQRGTSLTIQCQVDSQVTMMFWYRQQPGQSLTLIATANQGSEATYESGFVIDKFPISRPNLTFSTLTVSNMSPEDSSIYLCSAQGAGEKLFFGSGTQLSVL.

About this clonotype: The CDR3 does not end in the conserved phenylalanine or tryptophan, so this is likely a read error. The chain joins TRBV6-2 or TRBV6-3 to TRBJ2-1; 7 nucleotides align to TRBD2. CDR1 and CDR2 from the germline V gene are MNHEY and SVGEGT. With 5 bases clipped from V and 8 bases from J, the junction kept 6 bases outside the gene matches. The length of the CDR3 is 13 residues. The CDR3 coding sequence is TGTGCCAGCAGTACGACTAGCTGGGATGAGCAGTTCTCC. It yields the protein CASSTTSWDEQFS.

Ten or more counts support this clonotype. The CDR3 sequence: CSAQDRGHRTDTQYF. The CDR3 DNA sequence: TGCAGTGCTCAGGACAGGGGGCACCGCACAGATACGCAGTATTTT. The chain links TRBV20-1 to TRBJ2-3, with TRBD1 matching 11 bases. Losses at the gene ends were 5 bases for V and 1 base for J; bases not matched to a gene: 5. The CDR3 is made up of 15 amino acids. Germline CDR1 reads DFQATT; CDR2 reads SNEGSKA (reference sequence).

The gene calls are TRBV12-3 or TRBV12-4 and TRBJ1-5, with 8 bases identical to TRBD1. The CDR3 runs 15 residues. Germline trimming cut 5 bases from V and 2 bases from J; bases unmatched to any gene: 5. The DNA of the CDR3 is TGTGCCAGCAGTCTGGGGACAGGCGGCAATCAGCCCCAGCATTTT. It encodes CASSLGTGGNQPQHF.

This clonotype was observed a handful of times. The rearrangement uses TRBV10-2 and TRBJ2-5; possible D gene TRBD2, 5 bases. Deletions cut 2 bases from V and 2 bases from J, with 15 bases between. Germline loops: CDR1 WSHSY, CDR2 SAAADI. This CDR3 comprises 16 residues. As DNA, the CDR3 is TGCGCCAGCAGTGAGCCTGGTAGGGAGCGGCAAGAGACCCAGTACTTC. Translation: CASSEPGRERQETQYF.

This clonotype was found a few times. The V call is TRBV6-1, the J call TRBJ1-2; D unresolved. V lost 2 bases and J 3 bases, leaving 7 bases between the germline ends. Germline V lookup: CDR1 MNHNS, CDR2 SASEGT. The CDR3 is 13 residues long. The CDR3 loop reads CASSENLYYGYTF. CDR3 nucleotides: TGTGCCAGCAGTGAAAACTTATACTATGGCTACACCTTC.

This clonotype came up many times. V and J are TRBV20-1 and TRBJ1-1; TRBD1 agrees at 9 bases. CDR1 and CDR2 from the germline V gene are DFQATT and SNEGSKA (reference sequence). Germline trimming cut 3 bases from V and 4 bases from J; bases unmatched to any gene: 6. The CDR3 is 14 residues long. The CDR3 loop reads CSARPPGQGTEAFF. DNA of the CDR3: TGCAGTGCTAGGCCGCCGGGACAGGGCACTGAAGCTTTCTTT.

At least ten counts were recorded for this clonotype. The chain combines TRBV5-4 with TRBJ2-7; 8 bases are shared with TRBD2. This CDR3 is 16 amino acids long. V dropped 0 bases and J dropped 6; count of bases not matched to a gene: 11. Per the germline V gene, CDR1 is SGHNT and CDR2 is YYREEE (reference sequence). CDR3 DNA: TGTGCCAGCAGCTTGGGAAGCGGGAGCCCCCTTGGCGAGCAGTACTTC. Translated, it gives CASSLGSGSPLGEQYF.

J is TRBJ1-5 and V is TRBV12-5; 7 positions agree with TRBD1. The CDR3 extends over 15 amino acids. Germline-derived CDR1 and CDR2 are LGHNT and FRNRAP. The V segment lost 1 base and the J segment 3 bases; nucleotides outside the gene matches: 3. CDR3 amino acids: CASGLGQGPNQPQHF. DNA for the CDR3: TGTGCTAGTGGTTTGGGACAGGGACCCAATCAGCCCCAGCATTTT.

Ten or more counts support this clonotype. The chain is built from TRBV27 and TRBJ1-1, with D hard to call. The CDR3 contains 12 residues. V was cut by 8 bases and J by 0 bases, with 7 bases left in between. The germline CDR1 and CDR2 sequences are MNHEY and SMNVEV (reference sequence). CDR3 DNA sequence: TGTGCCAGCCGGAGAATGAACACTGAAGCTTTCTTT. Translating it yields CASRRMNTEAFF.

The rearrangement joins TRBV5-5 to TRBJ2-1, with D perhaps given as TRBD1 or TRBD2 (5 bases each). Germline CDR1 SGHKS, CDR2 YYEKEE (reference sequence). CDR3 length: 15 amino acids. V was pared by 2 bases and J by 7 bases, with 16 bases between. The CDR3 bases are TGTGCCAGCAGCTTTTCCGGGGACGGTAAAAATGAGCAGTTCTTC. Translated: CASSFSGDGKNEQFF.

This clonotype has just a few counts. J is TRBJ2-7 and V is TRBV19; D is ambiguous. CDR1 LNHDA and CDR2 SQIVND come from the germline V gene (reference sequence). The CDR3 is made up of 12 amino acids. Trimming left V 8 bases short and J 0 bases short, with 8 bases between. The CDR3 region has the DNA TGTGCCAGTGGATATAACTCCTACGAGCAGTACTTC. Its protein is CASGYNSYEQYF.

This clonotype was found many times. This chain joins TRBV10-3 and TRBJ2-5, with no clear D. V lost 0 bases and J 3 bases, leaving 8 bases between the germline ends. Germline V gene sequence: CDR1 ENHRY, CDR2 SYGVKD. The CDR3 spans 14 residues. The CDR3 nucleotides read TGTGCCATCAGTGAGTCATATAGGAAAGAGACCCAGTACTTC. Translated, it gives CAISESYRKETQYF.

For the CDR3, the DNA is TGTGCCAGCAGCCCCGCCGGACTAGCGGCTAATGAGCAGTTCTTC. It specifies CASSPAGLAANEQFF. The chain links TRBV11-2 to TRBJ2-1; 10 bases align to TRBD2. CDR1 and CDR2 from the germline V gene are SGHAT and FQNNGV. CDR3 length: 15 residues. V was pared by 5 bases and J by 7 bases, with 8 bases of the junction left unmatched.

This chain uses TRBV6-1 with TRBJ2-4, with D unclear. The CDR3 covers 16 residues. The germline CDR1 and CDR2 sequences are MNHNS and SASEGT. Trimming took off 2 bases at V and 1 base at J, with 12 bases between the two ends. In DNA form, the CDR3 reads TGTGCCAGCAGTGAATCTGAATTAGGGGCCAAAAACATTCAGTACTTC. It specifies CASSESELGAKNIQYF.

This chain uses TRBV5-1 with TRBJ1-1; D perhaps matches TRBD1 (6 bases). Per the germline V gene, CDR1 is SGHRS and CDR2 is YFSETQ. The CDR3 contains 14 residues. Trimming pared 4 bases from V and 1 base from J, leaving 11 bases between. Here the CDR3 DNA reads TGCGCCAGCAGCCCCCGGGGACAGAACACTGAAGCTTTCTTT. The encoded protein is CASSPRGQNTEAFF.

CDR3 nucleotides: TGTGCCAGCACTAAAAAGGCAGGGGGCAATTCACCCCTCCACTTT. Amino acid sequence: CASTKKAGGNSPLHF. The chain links TRBV28 to TRBJ1-6; 8 bases map to TRBD1. This CDR3 region has 15 residues. Germline CDR1 MDHEN, CDR2 SYDVKM. V lost 7 bases to trimming and J lost 7 bases; unmatched junction nucleotides: 9. Full variable domain (outside the CDR3, taken from reference TRBV28 and TRBJ1-6): DVKVTQSSRYLVKRTGEKVFLECVQDMDHENMFWYRQDPGLGLRLIYFSYDVKMKEKGDIPEGYSVSREKKERFSLILESASTNQTSMYLCASTKKAGGNSPLHFGNGTRLTVT.

This rearrangement joins TRBV7-9 to TRBJ2-7, with 11 bases identical to TRBD1. Trimming cost V 8 bases and J 4 bases; bases outside gene matches: 7. Germline V gene lookup returns CDR1 SEHNR and CDR2 FQNEAQ (reference sequence). The CDR3 loop spans 14 amino acids. The DNA of the CDR3 is TGTGCCAGCGCCGGGACAGGGGGACTTTACGAGCAGTACTTC. This codes for CASAGTGGLYEQYF. The variable domain in full, with the rest retrieved from reference TRBV7-9 and TRBJ2-7, is DTGVSQNPRHKITKRGQNVTFRCDPISEHNRLYWYRQTLGQGPEFLTYFQNEAQLEKSRLLSDRFSAERPKGSFSTLEIQRTEQGDSAMYLCASAGTGGLYEQYFGPGTRLTVT.

This clonotype was seen a few times. The genes are TRBV3-1 and TRBJ1-5; D gene ambiguous. Germline V gene lookup returns CDR1 LGHDT and CDR2 YNNKEL (reference sequence). The CDR3 contains 12 residues. Trimming took 1 base from V and 5 from J, leaving 3 bases between them. CDR3 region: CASSQGYQPQHF. The CDR3 DNA reads as TGTGCCAGCAGCCAAGGCTATCAGCCCCAGCATTTT. Variable domain in full (rest from reference TRBV3-1 and TRBJ1-5): DTAVSQTPKYLVTQMGNDKSIKCEQNLGHDTMYWYKQDSKKFLKIMFSYNNKELIINETVPNRFSPKSPDKAHLNLHINSLELGDSAVYFCASSQGYQPQHFGDGTRLSIL.

The chain uses TRBV18 and TRBJ1-1; weak D call: TRBD1 (6 bases). The germline V gene has CDR1 KGHSH and CDR2 LQKENI. The CDR3 runs 16 residues. Trimming left V 3 bases short and J 5 bases short, with 19 bases between. DNA of the CDR3: TGTGCCAGCTCACCTCTGGGCGCAGGGGTGAGGACTGAAGCTTTCTTT. This gives the protein CASSPLGAGVRTEAFF.

This chain links TRBV4-2 with TRBJ2-7, with D unclear. The germline CDR1 and CDR2 sequences are LGHNA and YNFKEQ. V shed 0 bases and J shed 2 bases, with 11 bases lying between them. The CDR3 is 15 amino acids. The CDR3 DNA follows: TGTGCCAGCAGCCAAGAGCGGTTAGACGCCTACGAGCAGTACTTC. It is translated as CASSQERLDAYEQYF.